The sequence of this T cell receptor beta chain was determined in a study of T cells in Graves' hyperthyroidism and ophthalmopathy. General study points: Among thyroid clonotypes expanded above 0.001, most also appeared in blood.

Of note for this clonotype: Its specificity is not known.

Exclusions: uncontrolled infection, other autoimmune disease, pregnancy, lactation. RNA transcripts served as the template for amplifying TCR beta CDR3 regions. The HTBI primer set drove a first-round RT-PCR of the TCR CDR3. TCRdb reanalysed the multiplex PCR reads using MiXCR and keeps one entry per CDR3 protein. This table holds 500,000 to 650,000 distinct CDR3 sequences, around 50% found once. V was pared by 4 bases and J by 4 bases, with 2 bases of the junction left unmatched. This CDR3 has 13 amino acids. Looked up from germline, CDR1 is LNHDA and CDR2 is SQIVND (reference sequence). The TCR was taken from an adult woman with Graves' disease, either hyperthyroidism or ophthalmopathy (not recorded which). Material: peripheral blood or thyroid tissue (not recorded which). The chain is built from TRBV19 and TRBJ1-1; 8 nucleotides agree with TRBD1. CDR3 sequence (DNA): TGTGCCAGTAGTACAGGGGGCTTCACTGAAGCTTTCTTT. It codes for CASSTGGFTEAFF.